This TCR beta chain was recovered during a study of blood T cell repertoires in COVID-19. Across the study: In each case, the material was cDNA or gDNA derived from T cells, B-cell-depleted T cells, or PBMCs.

Seattle participants joined during active infection and were tracked over time. The V gene end was trimmed by 0 bases and the J gene end by 6 bases; junction bases not matched to a gene: 7. Germline V gene sequence: CDR1 SGHDT, CDR2 YYEEEE. The CDR3 totals 16 residues. Original analysis: Researchers report that nucleated cell counts were estimated from reference gene primer amplification. Measured with immunoSEQ multiplex PCR; TCRdb has only the in-frame clones, and not every one. The D gene and trimming were derived from the DNA, and the V and J assignments and clone size from that table. The table includes 300,000 to 350,000 clones, approximately 92% detected once.

Specimen: peripheral blood. The receptor was isolated from a woman in her 30s with COVID-19, enrolled during active disease. The V gene is TRBV5-6, the J gene TRBJ2-3; 10 bases match TRBD2. CDR3 sequence: CASSLGLGTSDDTQYF. Here the CDR3 DNA reads TGTGCCAGCAGCTTGGGACTCGGGACTAGCGACGATACGCAGTATTTT.